The rows below give T cell receptor beta chains drawn from one sample of a study of T cells in Graves' hyperthyroidism and ophthalmopathy. Using its own MiXCR run on the multiplex PCR reads, TCRdb lists one record per CDR3 protein. The data hold hundreds of thousands of distinct CDR3 sequences, with about 15% observed a single time. The sample comprised blood. The receptors were sampled from a woman in her late teens or twenties with Graves' hyperthyroidism. The CDR3 runs from the conserved cysteine through the conserved F or W. The order of the fields is D gene, J gene, clone size, V gene, CDR3 DNA, CDR3 protein. D genes are given only for firm matches. Only some rows state a clone size, as once, few, many or a class for expanded clones.

D: .; J: TRBJ2-3; size: many; V: TRBV3-1; DNA: TGTGCCAGCAGCCATCCCCCCACAGATACGCAGTATTTT; CDR3: CASSHPPTDTQYF
D: .; J: TRBJ2-7; size: .; V: TRBV20-1; DNA: TGCAGTGCCCCGGCCCGGCTCCAGGGCGAGCAGTACTTC; CDR3: CSAPARLQGEQYF
D: TRBD2; J: TRBJ2-4; size: once; V: TRBV6-2/TRBV6-3; DNA: TGTGCCAGCAGTTACTCCCGGACTAGCGGGAGGGTATCAGACATTCAGTACTTC; CDR3: CASSYSRTSGRVSDIQYF
D: .; J: TRBJ2-2; size: many; V: TRBV28; DNA: TGTGCCAGCAGCATCCCTCCCACACAGGGCACCGGGGAGCTGTTTTTT; CDR3: CASSIPPTQGTGELFF
D: TRBD2; J: TRBJ2-5; size: few; V: TRBV11-2; DNA: TGTGCCAACAGCTTGGGGGGGTTGGAGACCCAGTACTTC; CDR3: CANSLGGLETQYF
D: .; J: TRBJ2-1; size: many; V: TRBV7-8; DNA: TGTGCCAGCAGCTTAGCCCCAGGATGGAAAGCGAAATACAATGAGCAGTTCTTC; CDR3: CASSLAPGWKAKYNEQFF
D: .; J: TRBJ2-1; size: few; V: TRBV29-1; DNA: TGCAGCGTTTGGAAGGGTTACGAGCAGTTCTTC; CDR3: CSVWKGYEQFF
D: .; J: TRBJ2-1; size: many; V: TRBV4-3; DNA: TGCGCCAGCAGCCAAGAGCTAGCACGCGAGCAGTTCTTC; CDR3: CASSQELAREQFF
D: .; J: TRBJ2-3; size: .; V: TRBV7-9; DNA: TGTGCCAGCAGGGAGCCCCAGAGAGGGATCTCAGATACGCAGTATTTT; CDR3: CASREPQRGISDTQYF
D: .; J: TRBJ1-1; size: many; V: TRBV7-8; DNA: TGTGCCAGCAGCCTGGGGGCTATGAACACTGAAGCTTTCTTT; CDR3: CASSLGAMNTEAFF
D: .; J: TRBJ2-2; size: few; V: TRBV24-1; DNA: TGTGCCACCAGTGCCCTCCGAGCGACCGGGGAGCTGTTTTTT; CDR3: CATSALRATGELFF
D: .; J: TRBJ2-3; size: few; V: TRBV29-1; DNA: TGCAGCGCTGAAGAGGGCCGGGTGTGGGGCACAGATACGCAGTATTTT; CDR3: CSAEEGRVWGTDTQYF
D: TRBD1; J: TRBJ2-7; size: few; V: TRBV20-1; DNA: TGCAGTGCCCTCCCGCAGGGGGCTATGTACGAGCAGTACTTC; CDR3: CSALPQGAMYEQYF
D: .; J: TRBJ2-5; size: few; V: TRBV28; DNA: TGTGCCAGCAGTTCTCCCCGGGGCCCCGAGGGGGAGACCCAGTACTTC; CDR3: CASSSPRGPEGETQYF
D: .; J: TRBJ2-1; size: few; V: TRBV12-3/TRBV12-4; DNA: TGTGCCAGCAGTTTAGAGGGCGGGAACCCCTACAATGAGCAGTTCTTC; CDR3: CASSLEGGNPYNEQFF
D: .; J: TRBJ2-4; size: .; V: TRBV28; DNA: TGTGCCAGCAGCCCGGCGGCTCTCCTCCTAGCCAGAAACATTCAGTACTTC; CDR3: CASSPAALLLARNIQYF
D: TRBD2; J: TRBJ2-1; size: few; V: TRBV29-1; DNA: TGCAGCGTTGATTCACTAGCGGGAGGGAGCTCCTACAATGAGCAGTTCTTC; CDR3: CSVDSLAGGSSYNEQFF
D: TRBD1; J: TRBJ2-4; size: few; V: TRBV6-1; DNA: TGTGCCAGCAGAGTGCCCCGGGACAGGGGATTCCTGAAACTAGCCAAAAACATTCAGTACTTC; CDR3: CASRVPRDRGFLKLAKNIQYF
D: .; J: TRBJ2-3; size: many; V: TRBV2; DNA: TGTGCCAGCAGCCGTATGGGGATCGGGGCAGATACGCAGTATTTT; CDR3: CASSRMGIGADTQYF
D: .; J: TRBJ1-2; size: .; V: TRBV27; DNA: TGTGCCAGCAGCCCCACCTTCAACAGCCGCCTGGGGTATGGCTACACCTTC; CDR3: CASSPTFNSRLGYGYTF
D: .; J: TRBJ1-2; size: few; V: TRBV19; DNA: TGTGCCAGTCGGGGTAGGAATCTCGTCTATGGCTACACCTTC; CDR3: CASRGRNLVYGYTF
D: .; J: TRBJ2-7; size: few; V: TRBV27; DNA: TGTGCCAGCAGTTTTGGTCGTAACAAATACGAGCAGTACTTC; CDR3: CASSFGRNKYEQYF
D: TRBD2; J: TRBJ2-1; size: .; V: TRBV10-3; DNA: TGTGCCATCAGTGAGAATGCGGGAGGCAATGAGCAGTTCTTC; CDR3: CAISENAGGNEQFF
D: TRBD2; J: TRBJ2-7; size: many; V: TRBV7-2; DNA: TGTGCCAGCAGCCGGGGGGGGACTAGCGCCTACGAGCAGTACTTC; CDR3: CASSRGGTSAYEQYF
D: TRBD2; J: TRBJ2-1; size: few; V: TRBV6-1; DNA: TGTGCCAGCAGTGAAGGTCGGGGGGACGATGAGCAGTTCTTC; CDR3: CASSEGRGDDEQFF
D: TRBD2; J: TRBJ2-7; size: many; V: TRBV20-1; DNA: TGCAGTGCCCGACCCCCTCTAGCGGGAGCTTCCTACGAGCAGTACTTC; CDR3: CSARPPLAGASYEQYF
D: TRBD1; J: TRBJ1-2; size: .; V: TRBV29-1; DNA: TGCAGCGTTGGGGTCGGGACAGAGAACGGCGAGGGCTATGGCTACACCTTC; CDR3: CSVGVGTENGEGYGYTF
D: .; J: TRBJ2-7; size: many; V: TRBV5-1; DNA: TGCGCCAGCAGCTCACGGCCGATCTACGAGCAGTACTTC; CDR3: CASSSRPIYEQYF
D: .; J: TRBJ2-3; size: many; V: TRBV28; DNA: TGTGCCAGCAGTTTAAGTCTAGCTCAGGATACGCAGTATTTT; CDR3: CASSLSLAQDTQYF
D: .; J: TRBJ2-5; size: few; V: TRBV5-6; DNA: TGTGCCAGCAGCTGGTGGGAAGAGACCCAGTACTTC; CDR3: CASSWWEETQYF
D: .; J: TRBJ1-5; size: few; V: TRBV12-3/TRBV12-4; DNA: TGTGCCAGCAGCTTCCAGGCTTACAATCAGCCCCAGCATTTT; CDR3: CASSFQAYNQPQHF
D: .; J: TRBJ1-6; size: .; V: TRBV19; DNA: TGTGCCAGTAGTATGGTGCAAGGGAGTTGGGATTCACCCCTCCACTTT; CDR3: CASSMVQGSWDSPLHF
D: TRBD2; J: TRBJ2-1; size: .; V: TRBV20-1; DNA: TGCAGTGCTGCTGGCGGGAGGGCCAATGAGCAGTTCTTC; CDR3: CSAAGGRANEQFF
D: TRBD2; J: TRBJ2-4; size: .; V: TRBV7-9; DNA: TGTGCCAGCAGTCCGACTAGCGGAGGGGCTCTGTCCAAAAACATTCAGTACTTC; CDR3: CASSPTSGGALSKNIQYF
D: .; J: TRBJ2-7; size: many; V: TRBV30; DNA: TGTGCCTACTTGCGTGGGGCCTACGAGCAGTACTTC; CDR3: CAYLRGAYEQYF
D: TRBD2; J: TRBJ2-2; size: many; V: TRBV30; DNA: TGTGCCTGGAGTGTAGGACTAGCGAAGCTGTTTTTT; CDR3: CAWSVGLAKLFF
D: .; J: TRBJ1-2; size: many; V: TRBV28; DNA: TGTGCCAGCAGTTTCCCTGTTGTTGGGTCCTATGGCTACACCTTC; CDR3: CASSFPVVGSYGYTF
D: .; J: TRBJ2-1; size: many; V: TRBV6-1; DNA: TGTGCCAGCAGGGAGGGGGGGTCCTACAATGAGCAGTTCTTC; CDR3: CASREGGSYNEQFF
D: .; J: TRBJ2-2; size: .; V: TRBV18; DNA: TGTGCCAGCTCACGCAGGAGTACACAAGCCTCGGGCACCGGGGAGCTGTTTTTT; CDR3: CASSRRSTQASGTGELFF
D: .; J: TRBJ2-7; size: once; V: TRBV7-9; DNA: TGTGCCAGCACCTTGAGTAGTCACGAGCAGTACTTC; CDR3: CASTLSSHEQYF